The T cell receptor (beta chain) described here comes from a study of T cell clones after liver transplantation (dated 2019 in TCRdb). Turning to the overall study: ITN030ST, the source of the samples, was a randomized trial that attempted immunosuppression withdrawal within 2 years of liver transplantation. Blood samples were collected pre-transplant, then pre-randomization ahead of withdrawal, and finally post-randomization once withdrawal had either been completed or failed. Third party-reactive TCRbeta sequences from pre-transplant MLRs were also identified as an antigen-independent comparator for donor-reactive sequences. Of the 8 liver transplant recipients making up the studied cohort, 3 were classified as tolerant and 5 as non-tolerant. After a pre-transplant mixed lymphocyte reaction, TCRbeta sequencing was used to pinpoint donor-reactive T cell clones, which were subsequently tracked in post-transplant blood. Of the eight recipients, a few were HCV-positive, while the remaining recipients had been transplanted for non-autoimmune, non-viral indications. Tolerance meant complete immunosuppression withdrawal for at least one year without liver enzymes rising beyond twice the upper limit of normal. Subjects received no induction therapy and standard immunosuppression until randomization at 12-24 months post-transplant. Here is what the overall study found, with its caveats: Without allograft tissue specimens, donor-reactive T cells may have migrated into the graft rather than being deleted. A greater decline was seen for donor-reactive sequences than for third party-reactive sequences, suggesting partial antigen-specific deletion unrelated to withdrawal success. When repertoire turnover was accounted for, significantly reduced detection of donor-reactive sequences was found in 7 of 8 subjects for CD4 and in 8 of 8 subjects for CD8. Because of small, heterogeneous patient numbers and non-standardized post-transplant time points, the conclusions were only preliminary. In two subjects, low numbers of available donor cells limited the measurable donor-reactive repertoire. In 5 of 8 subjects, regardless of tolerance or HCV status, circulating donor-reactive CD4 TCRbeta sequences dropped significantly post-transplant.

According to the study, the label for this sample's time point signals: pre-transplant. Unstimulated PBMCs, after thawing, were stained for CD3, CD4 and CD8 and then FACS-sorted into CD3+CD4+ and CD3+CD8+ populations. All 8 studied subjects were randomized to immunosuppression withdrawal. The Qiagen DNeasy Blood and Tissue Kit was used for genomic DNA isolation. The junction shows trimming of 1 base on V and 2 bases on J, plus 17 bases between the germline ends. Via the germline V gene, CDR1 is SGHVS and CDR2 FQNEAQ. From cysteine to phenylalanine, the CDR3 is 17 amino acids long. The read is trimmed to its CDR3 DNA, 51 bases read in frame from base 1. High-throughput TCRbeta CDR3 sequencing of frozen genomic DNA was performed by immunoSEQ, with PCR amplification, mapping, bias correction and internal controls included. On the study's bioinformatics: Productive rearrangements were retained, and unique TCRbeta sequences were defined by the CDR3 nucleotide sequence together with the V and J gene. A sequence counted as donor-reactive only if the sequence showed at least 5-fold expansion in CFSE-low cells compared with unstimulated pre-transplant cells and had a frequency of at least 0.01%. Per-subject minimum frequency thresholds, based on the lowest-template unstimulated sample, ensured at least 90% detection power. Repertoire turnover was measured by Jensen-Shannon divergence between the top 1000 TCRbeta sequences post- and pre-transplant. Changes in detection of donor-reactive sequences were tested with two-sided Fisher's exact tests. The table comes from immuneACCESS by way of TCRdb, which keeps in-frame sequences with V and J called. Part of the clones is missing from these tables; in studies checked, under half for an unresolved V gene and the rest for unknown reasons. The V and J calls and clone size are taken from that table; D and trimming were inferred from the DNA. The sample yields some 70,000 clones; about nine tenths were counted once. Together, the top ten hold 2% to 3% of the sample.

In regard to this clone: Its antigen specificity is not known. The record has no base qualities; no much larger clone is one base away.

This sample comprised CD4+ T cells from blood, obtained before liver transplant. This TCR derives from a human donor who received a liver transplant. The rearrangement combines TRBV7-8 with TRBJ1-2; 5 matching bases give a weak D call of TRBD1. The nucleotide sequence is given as TGTGCCAGCAGCTTAGTTCGAAGACAGACAACGAACTATGGCTACACCTTC. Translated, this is CASSLVRRQTTNYGYTF.